Each of the 17 T cell receptor beta chains below was sequenced from the same sample in a study of cytomegalovirus exposure and HLA in healthy donors. It was with 60 Vbeta and 13 Jbeta primers that the PCR ran. TCRdb's table, derived via immunoSEQ multiplex PCR, lists solely in-frame clones and lacks some. The sample records about 130,000 clones, approximately 80% being singletons. The sample comprised PBMCs. All receptors come from a girl aged 2-10 years in good health and CMV-seronegative.

V usage is TRBV18 and J usage is TRBJ2-2; tentatively, D is TRBD1 (6 bases). V lost 5 bases, J lost 5 bases, and 9 bases lay in between. CDR3 length: 13 amino acids. The germline V gene encodes CDR1 KGHSH and CDR2 LQKENI. The CDR3, as DNA: TGTGCCAGCTCAAGTACAGGGACCGGGGAGCTGTTTTTT. This sequence encodes CASSSTGTGELFF.

This clone was recorded once. The V call is TRBV7-8, the J call TRBJ2-1; D not resolved. V was cut by 5 bases and J by 8 bases, with 10 bases left in between. This CDR3 is 12 amino acids long. From germline, CDR1 is SGHVS and CDR2 FQNEAQ. CDR3 sequence reads: CASSGPLDEQFF. CDR3 coding DNA: TGTGCCAGCAGCGGGCCTCTCGATGAGCAGTTCTTC.

This clone was observed a single time. The chain links TRBV5-6 to TRBJ1-2, with D uncertain. With 1 base removed from V and 8 bases from J, the gap between germline ends came to 15 bases. The CDR3 contains 14 residues. Germline CDR1 and CDR2: SGHDT and YYEEEE. The CDR3 protein is CASSLFRGREGYTF. The DNA of the CDR3 is TGTGCCAGCAGCTTGTTCCGGGGTAGGGAGGGCTACACCTTC.

CDR3 nucleotides: TGTGCCAGCTCACCCTCCAGGGCGGAGACCCAGTACTTC. It specifies CASSPSRAETQYF. The chain carries TRBV18 and TRBJ2-5; a weak D match, TRBD1 (5 bases). This CDR3 has 13 amino acids. Per germline, CDR1 KGHSH and CDR2 LQKENI. V dropped 3 bases and J dropped 5 bases, with 10 bases sitting between them.

The chain couples TRBV5-4 to TRBJ2-3; possible D gene TRBD1, 6 bases. In germline, CDR1 is SGHNT, CDR2 YYREEE (reference sequence). This CDR3 is 14 amino acids long. Trimming shortened V by 0 bases and J by 1 base, and 6 bases separated the two germline ends. The CDR3 bases are TGTGCCAGCAGCTTGGACAGGGGCACAGATACGCAGTATTTT. This translates into CASSLDRGTDTQYF.

The V and J genes are TRBV18 and TRBJ1-1, with D possibly TRBD1 on 5 matching bases. V was cut by 2 bases and J by 5 bases, with 9 bases left in between. From germline, CDR1 is KGHSH and CDR2 LQKENI. The length of the CDR3 is 13 residues. DNA for the CDR3: TGTGCCAGCTCACCAGGGGGGGAAACTGAAGCTTTCTTT. As protein: CASSPGGETEAFF.

The rearrangement uses TRBV5-8 and TRBJ1-5; no reliable D call. Between the trimmed V and J ends, which lost 1 base and 0 bases, there was a span of 8 bases. Germline V gene data show CDR1 as SGHTS and CDR2 as YDEGEE. This CDR3 is built from 15 residues. This CDR3 reads CASSLPFYSNQPQHF. Here the CDR3 DNA reads TGTGCCAGCAGCTTGCCTTTCTATAGCAATCAGCCCCAGCATTTT.

The chain couples TRBV30 to TRBJ1-2, with D unclear. The length of the CDR3 is 15 residues. The V and J ends lost 4 bases and 5 bases respectively, with 20 bases between them. CDR1 and CDR2 (germline): GTSNPN, SVGIG (reference sequence). The DNA for the CDR3 is TGTGCCTGGATTGCAGGCATAACCCGGGAATATGGCTACACCTTC. This gives the protein CAWIAGITREYGYTF.

This clone showed up just once. The chain is built from TRBV7-8 and TRBJ2-7, with 11 bases lining up with TRBD2. The germline V gene has CDR1 SGHVS and CDR2 FQNEAQ. J lost 3 bases, V lost 3 bases, and 4 bases had no gene match. The CDR3 has 15 amino acids. CDR3 bases: TGTGCCAGCAGCTTTTTTCTAGCGGGAGGCTACGAGCAGTACTTC. It specifies CASSFFLAGGYEQYF.

The J gene is TRBJ2-5, the V gene TRBV27; a possible D gene is TRBD1 (8 bases). This CDR3 region has 14 residues. Germline V gives CDR1 MNHEY, CDR2 SMNVEV (reference sequence). The ends were cut back, 3 bases at V and 4 bases at J, with 12 bases in the middle. CDR3 nucleotide sequence: TGTGCCAGCAGTTTCAACAGGGGGGGAGAGACCCAGTACTTC. Translation: CASSFNRGGETQYF.

This rearrangement joins TRBV5-1 to TRBJ2-7; 11 bases fit TRBD2. CDR1 SGHRS and CDR2 YFSETQ come from the germline V gene. Losses at the gene ends were 0 bases for V and 2 bases for J; bases not matched to a gene: 4. CDR3 length equals 16 residues. The CDR3 bases are TGCGCCAGCAGCTTGGCACGACTAGCGGGGACCTACGAGCAGTACTTC. Translated: CASSLARLAGTYEQYF.

The chain combines TRBV7-2 with TRBJ2-2; 10 positions match TRBD2. This CDR3 region has 16 residues. Trimming removed 5 bases from V and 5 bases from J; junction bases left unmatched: 8. The germline gives CDR1 SGHTA, CDR2 FQGNSA. This CDR3 reads CASSPWASGGTGELFF. The CDR3 DNA reads TGTGCCAGCAGCCCCTGGGCTAGCGGGGGAACCGGGGAGCTGTTTTTT.

The chain uses TRBV4-2 and TRBJ2-2, with 8 bases that match TRBD1. CDR1 and CDR2 from the germline V gene are LGHNA and YNFKEQ. Germline trimming cut 3 bases from V and 6 bases from J; bases unmatched to any gene: 9. This CDR3 comprises 16 residues. The CDR3 nucleotides read TGTGCCAGCAGCCATGCTGGACAGGGCTTCGCCGGGGAGCTGTTTTTT. It is translated as CASSHAGQGFAGELFF.

The J gene is TRBJ2-6, the V gene TRBV27; the match to TRBD1 covers 8 bases. Per the germline V gene, CDR1 is MNHEY and CDR2 is SMNVEV (reference sequence). Trimming took 1 base from V and 0 from J; bases not matched to a gene: 11. CDR3 length: 20 residues. For the CDR3, the DNA is TGTGCCAGCAGTTTATATTCGGTTGAGACAGGGGTCTCTGGGGCCAACGTCCTGACTTTC. Residues: CASSLYSVETGVSGANVLTF.

The chain has TRBV6-1 and TRBJ2-7, with D uncertain. V dropped 6 bases and J dropped 5 bases, with 20 bases sitting between them. The germline V gene has CDR1 MNHNS and CDR2 SASEGT. The CDR3 extends over 15 amino acids. In DNA form, the CDR3 reads TGTGCCAGCAGCACTCAAGCGACCATGCCCCACGAGCAGTACTTC. Translated, it gives CASSTQATMPHEQYF.

The V call is TRBV25-1, the J call TRBJ2-7; D perhaps matches TRBD2 (6 bases). The ends were cut back, 7 bases at V and 1 base at J, with 14 bases in the middle. This CDR3 has 14 residues. Germline assignment: CDR1 MGHDK and CDR2 SYGVNS. As DNA, the CDR3 is TGTGCCAGCAACAGAGCGGGTGGATCCTACGAGCAGTACTTC. Translated: CASNRAGGSYEQYF.

This clone was detected only once. The rearrangement uses TRBV7-2 and TRBJ1-4, with a possible D match to TRBD1 (6 bases). V was pared by 5 bases and J by 8 bases, with 24 bases between. This CDR3 has 17 amino acids. The germline CDR1 and CDR2 sequences are SGHTA and FQGNSA. The CDR3 bases are TGTGCCAGCAGCAGATCGAGGACACAGGGAAGAAGGGAAAAACTGTTTTTT. Translation gives CASSRSRTQGRREKLFF.